Sequencing of this TCR beta chain was carried out in a study of blood T cell repertoires in COVID-19. This clone was counted between two and nine times. Germline assignment: CDR1 SGHKS and CDR2 YYEKEE (reference sequence). V gave up 1 base and J gave up 0 bases; unmatched junction bases: 5. The CDR3 totals 17 residues. Clones were sequenced by immunoSEQ multiplex PCR, and TCRdb holds only the in-frame ones, with some missing. The repertoire consists of 410,000 or so clones, with approximately 90% occurring once and the leading ten covering 1.4% to 1.5%. The sequence derives from a woman in her 30s with active or convalescent COVID-19. This rearrangement joins TRBV5-5 to TRBJ1-4; TRBD1 matches 8 bases. Material: peripheral blood. CDR3 in DNA: TGTGCCAGCAGCTTGACAGGGGGGCAAGCAACTAATGAAAAACTGTTTTTT. As protein: CASSLTGGQATNEKLFF.